Presented here are 22 T cell receptor beta chains from one specimen sequenced in a study of blood T cell repertoires in COVID-19. Produced via immunoSEQ multiplex PCR; TCRdb's table is partial and in-frame only. The sample lists 45,000 to 70,000 clones; around 90% were seen once. The sequencing input was peripheral blood. The receptors stem from an elderly woman with COVID-19, enrolled during active disease.

CDR3 loop: CASSSRPGDKETQYF. The CDR3 nucleotides are TGTGCCAGCAGTTCCAGACCGGGAGACAAAGAGACCCAGTACTTC. J is TRBJ2-5 and V is TRBV28; tentatively, D is TRBD2 (6 bases). Germline V gene data show CDR1 as MDHEN and CDR2 as SYDVKM. The length of the CDR3 is 15 residues. Trimming removed 4 bases from V and 3 bases from J, with 15 bases in between.

The chain recombines TRBV10-2 with TRBJ2-2; 12 nucleotides align to TRBD2. After removal of 3 bases from V and 9 bases from J, the junction contained 5 bases not matched to a gene. The V gene's germline CDR1 is WSHSY and CDR2 SAAADI. The CDR3 is 15 amino acids. CDR3 sequence: CASSEASGGVRELFF. The CDR3 DNA reads as TGCGCCAGCAGTGAAGCTAGCGGGGGGGTCCGGGAGCTGTTTTTT.

V is TRBV5-8 and J is TRBJ1-5, with TRBD1 identical over 7 bases. With 1 base clipped from V and 6 bases from J, the junction kept 7 bases outside the gene matches. The CDR3 runs 15 residues. CDR1 SGHTS and CDR2 YDEGEE come from the germline V gene. CDR3 in amino acids: CASSLRQGELQPQHF. In DNA form, the CDR3 reads TGTGCCAGCAGCTTGAGACAGGGTGAGCTTCAGCCCCAGCATTTT.

This chain uses TRBV2 with TRBJ2-6, with D perhaps TRBD1 (6 bases). The CDR3 has 15 amino acids. Per the germline V gene, CDR1 is SNHLY and CDR2 is FYNNEI. V lost 9 bases and J 0 bases, leaving 12 bases between the germline ends. For the CDR3, the DNA is TGTGCCAGTATTACAGGGCACTCTGGGGCCAACGTCCTGACTTTC. This sequence encodes CASITGHSGANVLTF.

The genes are TRBV18 and TRBJ2-2; 10 positions agree with TRBD1. The J segment lost 6 bases and the V segment lost 3 bases, leaving 4 bases of the junction unmatched. Germline V CDR1 and CDR2: KGHSH, LQKENI. The CDR3 is 15 residues long. CDR3 in amino acids: CASSPLTGGSGELFF. In nucleotides, the CDR3 is TGTGCCAGCTCACCGTTGACAGGGGGCTCCGGGGAGCTGTTTTTT.

The chain couples TRBV18 to TRBJ2-2; TRBD1 matches 7 bases. Germline lookup yields CDR1 KGHSH and CDR2 LQKENI. The CDR3 covers 19 residues. Germline trimming cut 5 bases from V and 2 bases from J; bases unmatched to any gene: 17. The CDR3 reads CASSATLGGGVRNTGELFF. The DNA for the CDR3 is TGTGCCAGCTCAGCCACGTTAGGGGGCGGCGTTAGAAACACCGGGGAGCTGTTTTTT.

By share, this clone counts as large (0.1 to 1%). V and J are TRBV2 and TRBJ1-6, with D tentatively TRBD1 (5 bases). There are 15 residues in the CDR3. Trimming took 6 bases from V and 6 from J, leaving 15 bases between them. The V gene's germline CDR1 is SNHLY and CDR2 FYNNEI. CDR3 sequence reads: CASSPSGSTNSPLHF. The CDR3, as DNA: TGTGCCAGCAGCCCTTCAGGGTCAACTAATTCACCCCTCCACTTT.

This chain links TRBV9 with TRBJ2-5; D is perhaps TRBD2 (7 bases). The CDR3 contains 15 residues. Deletions cut 1 base from V and 1 base from J, with 11 bases between. CDR1 is SGDLS, CDR2 YYNGEE, per germline. The CDR3 DNA follows: TGTGCCAGCAGCGTACCCGCGGGGGCCCAAGAGACCCAGTACTTC. Translation: CASSVPAGAQETQYF.

The CDR3 protein is CASSLQGAGGTEAFF. The CDR3 DNA is TGCGCCAGCAGCTTACAGGGAGCGGGGGGGACTGAAGCTTTCTTT. The V call is TRBV5-1, the J call TRBJ1-1; D possibly corresponds to TRBD1 (6 bases). In germline, CDR1 is SGHRS, CDR2 YFSETQ. The CDR3 runs to 15 residues. V was trimmed by 2 bases and J by 5 bases, leaving 16 bases between them.

Only one count was recorded for this clone. This rearrangement joins TRBV9 to TRBJ2-2; 10 bases line up with TRBD2. Germline V CDR1 and CDR2: SGDLS, YYNGEE. The CDR3 covers 19 residues. V trimming: 0 bases; J trimming: 7 bases; junction bases outside the gene matches: 15. The CDR3 DNA reads as TGTGCCAGCAGCGTAGGAATTAGCGGGGGGACGGTTACAGACGGGGAGCTGTTTTTT. This encodes CASSVGISGGTVTDGELFF.

The chain links TRBV5-1 to TRBJ1-1; 7 bases line up with TRBD1. Germline trimming cut 6 bases from V and 0 bases from J; bases unmatched to any gene: 8. CDR3 length equals 15 residues. Germline CDR1 reads SGHRS; CDR2 reads YFSETQ. The CDR3 DNA follows: TGCGCCAGCACCCAGGGGGGAAGGGTGAACACTGAAGCTTTCTTT. It yields the protein CASTQGGRVNTEAFF.

J is TRBJ1-5 and V is TRBV19, with unresolved D. The length of the CDR3 is 15 residues. V was trimmed by 6 bases and J by 4 bases, leaving 16 bases between them. Germline CDR1 is LNHDA and CDR2 is SQIVND (reference sequence). The DNA of the CDR3 is TGTGCCAGTAGGATAACCGGGAAAGGGAATCAGCCCCAGCATTTT. Translation: CASRITGKGNQPQHF.

The chain uses TRBV12-3 or TRBV12-4 and TRBJ1-2; D unresolved. This CDR3 comprises 13 residues. V gave up 3 bases and J gave up 7 bases, with 12 bases separating them. CDR3 amino acids: CASSLDEGGGYTF. The DNA of the CDR3 is TGTGCCAGCAGTTTGGATGAGGGAGGTGGCTACACCTTC.

The chain is built from TRBV23-1 and TRBJ1-6; D gene unclear. TRBV23-1 is assigned to the ORF class and has an uncertain function. This CDR3 is 13 amino acids long. V was pared by 2 bases and J by 6 bases, with 5 bases between. Here the CDR3 DNA reads TGCGCCAGCAGTCAACCCCGTAATTCACCCCTCCACTTT. Translation: CASSQPRNSPLHF.

This clone was detected only once. CDR3 bases: TGTGCCAGCAGCCCTATAGGAGGACAGCCCCAGCATTTT. This translates into CASSPIGGQPQHF. The chain recombines TRBV5-8 with TRBJ1-5; no definite D call. This CDR3 region has 13 residues. Per germline, CDR1 SGHTS and CDR2 YDEGEE. Deletions cut 4 bases from V and 7 bases from J, with 12 bases between. Full variable domain (outside the CDR3, taken from reference TRBV5-8 and TRBJ1-5): EAGVTQSPTHLIKTRGQQATLRCSPISGHTSVYWYQQALGLGLQFLLWYDEGEERNRGNFPPRFSGRQFPNYSSELNVNALELEDSALYLCASSPIGGQPQHFGDGTRLSIL.

The V call is TRBV27, the J call TRBJ1-1; TRBD1 matches at 8 bases. J lost 0 bases, V lost 2 bases, and 5 bases had no gene match. CDR1 is MNHEY, CDR2 SMNVEV, per germline (reference sequence). The CDR3 length is 16 residues. The CDR3 DNA is TGTGCCAGCAGTTTAGGGACAGGAAGAATGAACACTGAAGCTTTCTTT. It encodes CASSLGTGRMNTEAFF.

The chain recombines TRBV12-3 or TRBV12-4 with TRBJ1-5; D might be TRBD1 (5 bases). Trimming removed 5 bases from V and 6 bases from J, with 8 bases in between. CDR3 length: 12 residues. This chain's CDR3 is CASSRGGQPQHF. The CDR3 DNA sequence: TGTGCCAGCAGTAGGGGCGGTCAGCCCCAGCATTTT.

The chain combines TRBV7-7 with TRBJ2-5; D might be TRBD2 (6 bases). With 1 base removed from V and 3 bases from J, the gap between germline ends came to 12 bases. The CDR3 contains 15 residues. Germline lookup yields CDR1 SSHAT and CDR2 FNYEAQ (reference sequence). CDR3 nucleotides: TGTGCCAGCAGCTTAGGCGGGACCGAAAAAGAGACCCAGTACTTC. Protein product: CASSLGGTEKETQYF.

The chain recombines TRBV20-1 with TRBJ1-1, with a possible D match to TRBD1 (6 bases). Trimming cost V 0 bases and J 11 bases, with 10 bases left between them. Germline assignment: CDR1 DFQATT and CDR2 SNEGSKA (reference sequence). The CDR3 is 11 amino acids. The CDR3 protein is CSARDQGQAFF. CDR3 sequence (DNA): TGCAGTGCTAGAGATCAGGGGCAGGCTTTCTTT.

This chain links TRBV5-4 with TRBJ1-3; 9 nucleotides line up with TRBD1. The germline CDR1 and CDR2 sequences are SGHNT and YYREEE (reference sequence). This CDR3 region has 13 residues. With 4 bases clipped from V and 7 bases from J, the junction kept 3 bases outside the gene matches. The CDR3 nucleotides read TGTGCCAGCAGCGCGACAGGGGGGAACACCATATATTTT. Its translation: CASSATGGNTIYF. Based on the CDR3 plus reference TRBV5-4 and TRBJ1-3, the full variable domain is ETGVTQSPTHLIKTRGQQVTLRCSSQSGHNTVSWYQQALGQGPQFIFQYYREEENGRGNFPPRFSGLQFPNYSSELNVNALELDDSALYLCASSATGGNTIYFGEGSWLTVV.

The chain links TRBV4-1 to TRBJ1-4; the D gene is possibly TRBD1 (5 bases). The V end was cut by 0 bases, the J end by 7 bases, with 15 bases between. The CDR3 runs 16 residues. The V gene's germline CDR1 is MGHRA and CDR2 YSYEKL. CDR3 amino acids: CASSQDRDRRGEKLFF. In nucleotides, the CDR3 is TGCGCCAGCAGCCAAGATCGAGACAGAAGAGGTGAAAAACTGTTTTTT.

In nucleotides, the CDR3 is TGTGCCACCAGTGATTCTCCCGGGGGGGCCTCCTACAATGAGCAGTTCTTC. This codes for CATSDSPGGASYNEQFF. V gene TRBV24-1 combines with J gene TRBJ2-1; TRBD2 matches at 8 bases. The CDR3 is 17 residues long. CDR1 is KGHDR and CDR2 is SFDVKD in the germline V gene. Germline trimming cut 2 bases from V and 0 bases from J; bases unmatched to any gene: 5.